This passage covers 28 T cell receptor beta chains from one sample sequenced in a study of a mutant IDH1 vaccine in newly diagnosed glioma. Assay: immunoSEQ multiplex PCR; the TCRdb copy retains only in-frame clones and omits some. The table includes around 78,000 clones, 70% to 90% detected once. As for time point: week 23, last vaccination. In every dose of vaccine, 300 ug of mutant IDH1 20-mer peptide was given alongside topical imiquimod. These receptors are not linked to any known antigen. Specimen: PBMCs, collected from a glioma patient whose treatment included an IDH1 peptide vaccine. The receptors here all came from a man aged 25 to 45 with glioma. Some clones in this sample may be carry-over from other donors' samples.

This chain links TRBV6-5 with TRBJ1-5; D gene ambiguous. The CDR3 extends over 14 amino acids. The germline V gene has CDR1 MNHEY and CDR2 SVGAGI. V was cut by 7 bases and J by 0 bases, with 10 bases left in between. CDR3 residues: CASKPTYSNQPQHF. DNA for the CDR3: TGTGCCAGCAAGCCGACTTATAGCAATCAGCCCCAGCATTTT.

CDR3 region: CASSSSGGNQPQHF. CDR3 nucleotide sequence: TGCGCCAGCAGCTCCTCGGGTGGCAATCAGCCCCAGCATTTT. This chain links TRBV5-1 with TRBJ1-5; D gene unclear. CDR3 size: 14 residues. V lost 3 bases to trimming and J lost 2 bases, with 9 bases between them. Germline V lookup: CDR1 SGHRS, CDR2 YFSETQ. The whole variable domain, filled in from reference TRBV5-1 and TRBJ1-5, reads KAGVTQTPRYLIKTRGQQVTLSCSPISGHRSVSWYQQTPGQGLQFLFEYFSETQRNKGNFPGRFSGRQFSNSRSEMNVSTLELGDSALYLCASSSSGGNQPQHFGDGTRLSIL.

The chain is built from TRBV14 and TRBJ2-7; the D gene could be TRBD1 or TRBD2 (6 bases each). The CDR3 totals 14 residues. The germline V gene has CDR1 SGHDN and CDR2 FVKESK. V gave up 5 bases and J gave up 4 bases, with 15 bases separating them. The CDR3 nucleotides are TGTGCCAGCAGCTCGGCGGGACACCAGTACGAGCAGTACTTC. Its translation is CASSSAGHQYEQYF. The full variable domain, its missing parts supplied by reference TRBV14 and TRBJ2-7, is EAGVTQFPSHSVIEKGQTVTLRCDPISGHDNLYWYRRVMGKEIKFLLHFVKESKQDESGMPNNRFLAERTGGTYSTLKVQPAELEDSGVYFCASSSAGHQYEQYFGPGTRLTVT.

The CDR3 DNA is TGTGCCAGCCTAGCGGGGGGCCAAGAGACCCAGTACTTC. This translates into CASLAGGQETQYF. The chain employs TRBV7-2 and TRBJ2-5, with 11 bases lining up with TRBD2. Germline V gene lookup returns CDR1 SGHTA and CDR2 FQGNSA. Trimming at V came to 8 bases and at J to 1 base, leaving 0 bases not matched to a gene. This CDR3 region has 13 residues.

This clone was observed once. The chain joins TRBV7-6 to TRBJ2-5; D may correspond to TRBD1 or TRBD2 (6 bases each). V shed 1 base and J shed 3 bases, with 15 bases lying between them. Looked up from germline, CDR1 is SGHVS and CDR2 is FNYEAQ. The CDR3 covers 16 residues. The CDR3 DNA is TGTGCCAGCAGCTTAGTTATGGGGGGCGCAGAAGAGACCCAGTACTTC. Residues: CASSLVMGGAEETQYF.

The CDR3 DNA reads as TGTGCCAGCAGGGCGGGGACAGCTAGCACAGATACGCAGTATTTT. Its protein is CASRAGTASTDTQYF. This chain joins TRBV5-4 and TRBJ2-3, with D tentatively TRBD1 (7 bases). This CDR3 is built from 15 residues. Germline CDR1 and CDR2: SGHNT and YYREEE (reference sequence). V lost 5 bases to trimming and J lost 0 bases, with 13 bases between them.

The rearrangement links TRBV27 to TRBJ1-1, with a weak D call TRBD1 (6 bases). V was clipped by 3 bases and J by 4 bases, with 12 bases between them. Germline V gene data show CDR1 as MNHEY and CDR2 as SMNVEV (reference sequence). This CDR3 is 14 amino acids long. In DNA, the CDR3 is TGTGCCAGCAGTTTCTCAGGGGCGAGCACTGAAGCTTTCTTT. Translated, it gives CASSFSGASTEAFF.

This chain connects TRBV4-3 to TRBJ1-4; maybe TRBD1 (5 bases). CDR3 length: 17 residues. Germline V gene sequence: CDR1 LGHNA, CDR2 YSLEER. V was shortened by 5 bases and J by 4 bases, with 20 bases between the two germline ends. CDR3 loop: CASSVNIPGRLNEKLFF. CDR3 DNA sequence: TGCGCCAGCAGCGTCAACATACCGGGACGTCTTAATGAAAAACTGTTTTTT.

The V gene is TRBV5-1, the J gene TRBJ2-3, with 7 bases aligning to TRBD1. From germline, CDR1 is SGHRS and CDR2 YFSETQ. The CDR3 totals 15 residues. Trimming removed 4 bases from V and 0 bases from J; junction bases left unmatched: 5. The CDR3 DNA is TGCGCCAGCAGCCTGGGACAGACTAGCACAGATACGCAGTATTTT. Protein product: CASSLGQTSTDTQYF.

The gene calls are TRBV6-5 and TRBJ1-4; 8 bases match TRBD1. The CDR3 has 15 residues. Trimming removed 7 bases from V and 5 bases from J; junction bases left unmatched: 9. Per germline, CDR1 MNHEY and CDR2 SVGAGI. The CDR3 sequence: CASTLSRDRNEKLFF. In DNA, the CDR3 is TGTGCCAGCACCCTATCCCGGGACAGGAATGAAAAACTGTTTTTT.

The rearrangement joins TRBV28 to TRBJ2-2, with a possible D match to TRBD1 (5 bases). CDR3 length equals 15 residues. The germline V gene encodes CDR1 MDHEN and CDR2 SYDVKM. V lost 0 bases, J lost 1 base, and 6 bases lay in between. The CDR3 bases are TGTGCCAGCAGTTTATGGGGGCAGAACACCGGGGAGCTGTTTTTT. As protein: CASSLWGQNTGELFF. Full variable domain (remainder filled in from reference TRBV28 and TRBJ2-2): DVKVTQSSRYLVKRTGEKVFLECVQDMDHENMFWYRQDPGLGLRLIYFSYDVKMKEKGDIPEGYSVSREKKERFSLILESASTNQTSMYLCASSLWGQNTGELFFGEGSRLTVL.

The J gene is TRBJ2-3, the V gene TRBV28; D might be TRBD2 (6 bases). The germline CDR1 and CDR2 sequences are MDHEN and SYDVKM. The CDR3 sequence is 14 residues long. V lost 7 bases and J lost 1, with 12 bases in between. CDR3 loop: CASTRESGTDTQYF. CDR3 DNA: TGTGCCAGCACCCGGGAGTCAGGCACAGATACGCAGTATTTT.

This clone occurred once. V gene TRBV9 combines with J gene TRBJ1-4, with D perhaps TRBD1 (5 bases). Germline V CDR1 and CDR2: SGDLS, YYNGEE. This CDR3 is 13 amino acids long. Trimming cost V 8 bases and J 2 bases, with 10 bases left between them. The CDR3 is CARKTETNEKLFF. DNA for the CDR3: TGTGCCAGAAAGACAGAGACTAATGAAAAACTGTTTTTT.

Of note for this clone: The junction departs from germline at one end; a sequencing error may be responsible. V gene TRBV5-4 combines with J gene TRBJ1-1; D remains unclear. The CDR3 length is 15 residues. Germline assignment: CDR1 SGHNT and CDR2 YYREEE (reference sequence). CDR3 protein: CASSQDSRVDTEAFF. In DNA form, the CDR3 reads TGCGCCAGCAGCCAAGATTCAAGGGTTGACACTGAAGCTTTCTTT.

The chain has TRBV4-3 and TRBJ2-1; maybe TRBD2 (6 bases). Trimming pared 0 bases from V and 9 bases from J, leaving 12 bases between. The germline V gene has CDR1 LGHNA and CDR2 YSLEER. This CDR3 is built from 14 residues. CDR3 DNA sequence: TGCGCCAGCAGCCAAGATACTAGCCGCAGTGAGCAGTTCTTC. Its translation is CASSQDTSRSEQFF.

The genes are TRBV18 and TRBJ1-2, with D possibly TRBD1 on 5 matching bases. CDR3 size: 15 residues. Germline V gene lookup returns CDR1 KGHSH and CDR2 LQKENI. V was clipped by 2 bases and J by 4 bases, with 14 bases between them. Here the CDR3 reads CASSPGGARSYGYTF. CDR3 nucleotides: TGTGCCAGCTCACCAGGCGGGGCCAGAAGCTATGGCTACACCTTC.

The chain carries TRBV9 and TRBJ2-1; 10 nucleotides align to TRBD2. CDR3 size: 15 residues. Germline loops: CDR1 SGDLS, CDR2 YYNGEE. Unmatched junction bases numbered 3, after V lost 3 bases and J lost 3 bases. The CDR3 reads CASSAPSGGYNEQFF. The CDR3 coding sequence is TGTGCCAGCAGCGCCCCTAGCGGGGGCTACAATGAGCAGTTCTTC.

This chain's CDR3 is CASSPDRGIVADTQYF. The CDR3 bases are TGTGCCAGCTCACCAGACAGGGGAATCGTAGCAGATACGCAGTATTTT. The chain uses TRBV18 and TRBJ2-3, with 8 bases that match TRBD1. The CDR3 contains 16 residues. V lost 2 bases to trimming and J lost 4 bases; unmatched junction nucleotides: 8. Germline values: CDR1 KGHSH, CDR2 LQKENI.

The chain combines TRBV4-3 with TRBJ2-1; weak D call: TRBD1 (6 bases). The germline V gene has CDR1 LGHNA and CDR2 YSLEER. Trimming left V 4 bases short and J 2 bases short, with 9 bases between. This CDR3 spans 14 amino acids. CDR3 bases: TGCGCCAGCAGCCGGGACAAAACCTACAATGAGCAGTTCTTC. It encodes CASSRDKTYNEQFF.

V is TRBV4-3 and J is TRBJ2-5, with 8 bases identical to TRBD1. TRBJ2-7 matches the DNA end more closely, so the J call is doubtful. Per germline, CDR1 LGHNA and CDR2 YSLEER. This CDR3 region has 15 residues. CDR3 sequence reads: CASSPATGASYEQYF. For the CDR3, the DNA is TGCGCCAGCAGCCCGGCGACAGGGGCGTCCTACGAGCAGTACTTC.

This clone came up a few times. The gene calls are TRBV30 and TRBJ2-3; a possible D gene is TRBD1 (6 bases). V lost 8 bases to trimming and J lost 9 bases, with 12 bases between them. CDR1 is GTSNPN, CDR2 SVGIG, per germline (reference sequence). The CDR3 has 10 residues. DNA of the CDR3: TGTGCCGGGATAGACAGGACGCAGTATTTT. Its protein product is CAGIDRTQYF.

The CDR3 region has the DNA TGTGCCACCAGCAGAGAGGGCTCAGCGGGGGAAAAACTGTTTTTT. This sequence encodes CATSREGSAGEKLFF. The chain carries TRBV15 and TRBJ1-4; D gene uncertain. V lost 0 bases and J 8 bases, leaving 13 bases between the germline ends. In germline, CDR1 is LNHNV, CDR2 YYDKDF (reference sequence). The CDR3 runs to 15 residues.

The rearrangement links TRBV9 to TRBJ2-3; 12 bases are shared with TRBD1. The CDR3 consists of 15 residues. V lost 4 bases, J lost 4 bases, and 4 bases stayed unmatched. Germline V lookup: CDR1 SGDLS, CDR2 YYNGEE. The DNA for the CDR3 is TGTGCCAGCAGCCGGGGACAGGGGGCCTCAGATACGCAGTATTTT. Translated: CASSRGQGASDTQYF.

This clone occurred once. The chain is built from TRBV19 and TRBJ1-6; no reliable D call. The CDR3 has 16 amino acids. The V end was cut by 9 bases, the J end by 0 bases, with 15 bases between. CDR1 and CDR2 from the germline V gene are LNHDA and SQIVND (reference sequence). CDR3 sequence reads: CASTALRSSYNSPLHF. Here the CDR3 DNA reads TGTGCCAGCACCGCTCTGAGAAGCTCCTATAATTCACCCCTCCACTTT.

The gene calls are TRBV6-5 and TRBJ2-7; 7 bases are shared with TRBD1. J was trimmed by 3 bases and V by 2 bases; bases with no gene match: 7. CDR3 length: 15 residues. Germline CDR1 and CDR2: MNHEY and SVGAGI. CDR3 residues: CASSYAQGVSYEQYF. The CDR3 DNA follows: TGTGCCAGCAGTTACGCCCAGGGGGTCAGCTACGAGCAGTACTTC.

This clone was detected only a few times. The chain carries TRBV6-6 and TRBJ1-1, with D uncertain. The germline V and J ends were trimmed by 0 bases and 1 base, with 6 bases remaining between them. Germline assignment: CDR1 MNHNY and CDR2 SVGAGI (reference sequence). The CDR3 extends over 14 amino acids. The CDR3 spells CASSYSVWNTEAFF. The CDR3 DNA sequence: TGTGCCAGCAGTTACTCGGTGTGGAACACTGAAGCTTTCTTT.

The CDR3 nucleotides are TGTGCCAGCAGCCCGACAGGGGAGGGTCAAAACATTCAGTACTTC. Its translation is CASSPTGEGQNIQYF. The J gene is TRBJ2-4, the V gene TRBV28; D may be TRBD1 (8 bases). This CDR3 region has 15 residues. CDR1 MDHEN and CDR2 SYDVKM come from the germline V gene. V lost 6 bases to trimming and J lost 5 bases, with 17 bases between them.

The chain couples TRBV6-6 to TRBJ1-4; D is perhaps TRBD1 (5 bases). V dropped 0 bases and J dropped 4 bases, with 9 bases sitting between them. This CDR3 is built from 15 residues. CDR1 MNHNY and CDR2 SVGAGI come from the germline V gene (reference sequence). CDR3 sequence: CASSYSWGSNEKLFF. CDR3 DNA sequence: TGTGCCAGCAGTTACTCCTGGGGGAGTAATGAAAAACTGTTTTTT.